The clone carrying this T cell receptor (beta chain) was observed a handful of times. TCRdb reassembled clones from the PCR reads with MiXCR. The sample contains 25,000 or so clones, around 24% of which appear only once. The sample is drawn from a study of metastatic and nonmetastatic thyroid tumors. Every patient was untreated before thyroid surgery. Germline V lookup: CDR1 SGHVS, CDR2 FQNEAQ. V dropped 5 bases and J dropped 3 bases, with 8 bases sitting between them. The CDR3 has 12 residues. This chain uses TRBV7-8 with TRBJ2-7, with D perhaps matching TRBD1 (5 bases). This clonotype was obtained from a female donor with papillary thyroid cancer or a benign thyroid nodule (not recorded which). Some clones in this sample may be carry-over from other donors' samples. What was sequenced was blood. The CDR3 DNA is TGTGCCAGCAGCCTCAGGGTCTACGAGCAGTACTTC. Its translation: CASSLRVYEQYF.